The present entry profiles one TCR beta chain with its context. This sample stems from a study of blood T cell repertoires in COVID-19. Looking at the study overall: Italy, Spain and the United States were the sources of the convalescent and acute COVID-19 samples. Sample material is recorded as cDNA or gDNA derived from T cells, B-cell-depleted T cells, or PBMCs.

In the original workflow: Reference gene primer amplification gave estimated nucleated cell counts. Method: immunoSEQ multiplex PCR; TCRdb's copy keeps in-frame clones and lacks some. D and trimming come from the DNA, and the V and J calls and clone size come from that table. The sample includes 90,000 to 150,000 clones, around 89% of them seen just once. With 1 base removed from V and 8 bases from J, the gap between germline ends came to 6 bases. Germline V gene data show CDR1 as SGHAT and CDR2 as FQNNGV. The CDR3 totals 12 residues. What was sequenced was peripheral blood. This chain links TRBV11-2 with TRBJ2-4, with D unresolved. The TCR sequence derives from a man aged 70-80 years with active or convalescent COVID-19. The CDR3 DNA sequence: TGTGCCAGCAGCTTAGTTGTCGACATTCAGTACTTC. Residues: CASSLVVDIQYF.